The present T cell receptor (beta chain) was sequenced within a study of T cell responses to AZD1222 COVID-19 vaccine. Study findings and constraints: The breadth and depth of Spike-specific TCRs increased once two AZD1222 doses had been given.

Measured with immunoSEQ multiplex PCR; TCRdb has only the in-frame clones, and not every one. The sample consists of 90,000 to 150,000 clones, approximately 86% of them appearing once. Trimming stripped 6 bases from V and 5 bases from J, with 14 bases between. Germline CDR1 is MDHEN and CDR2 is SYDVKM. This CDR3 is 14 amino acids long. This clone was seen a single time. As yet, its antigen is unknown. The sample consisted of peripheral blood, taken on day 0 of AZD1222 vaccination. The sequence was obtained from an adult in good health. The J gene is TRBJ2-1, the V gene TRBV28; the D gene could be TRBD1 or TRBD2 (6 bases each). CDR3 amino acids: CASRQGGLDNEQFF. The CDR3 nucleotides are TGTGCCAGCAGACAGGGAGGTCTGGACAATGAGCAGTTCTTC.